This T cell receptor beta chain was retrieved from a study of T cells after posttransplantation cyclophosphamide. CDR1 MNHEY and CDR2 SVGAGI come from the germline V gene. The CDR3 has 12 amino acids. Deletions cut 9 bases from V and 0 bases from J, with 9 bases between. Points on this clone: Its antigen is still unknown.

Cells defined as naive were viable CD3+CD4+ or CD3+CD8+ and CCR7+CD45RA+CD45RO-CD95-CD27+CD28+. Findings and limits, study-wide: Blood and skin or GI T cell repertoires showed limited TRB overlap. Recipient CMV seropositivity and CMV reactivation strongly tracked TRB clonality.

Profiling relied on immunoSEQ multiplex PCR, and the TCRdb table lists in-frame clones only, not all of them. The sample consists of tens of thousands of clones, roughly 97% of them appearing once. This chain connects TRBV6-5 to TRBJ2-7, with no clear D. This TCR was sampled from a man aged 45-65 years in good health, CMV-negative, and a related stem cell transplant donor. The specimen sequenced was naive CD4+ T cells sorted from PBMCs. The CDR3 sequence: CASAGNSYEQYF. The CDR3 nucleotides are TGTGCCAGTGCAGGTAACTCCTACGAGCAGTACTTC.